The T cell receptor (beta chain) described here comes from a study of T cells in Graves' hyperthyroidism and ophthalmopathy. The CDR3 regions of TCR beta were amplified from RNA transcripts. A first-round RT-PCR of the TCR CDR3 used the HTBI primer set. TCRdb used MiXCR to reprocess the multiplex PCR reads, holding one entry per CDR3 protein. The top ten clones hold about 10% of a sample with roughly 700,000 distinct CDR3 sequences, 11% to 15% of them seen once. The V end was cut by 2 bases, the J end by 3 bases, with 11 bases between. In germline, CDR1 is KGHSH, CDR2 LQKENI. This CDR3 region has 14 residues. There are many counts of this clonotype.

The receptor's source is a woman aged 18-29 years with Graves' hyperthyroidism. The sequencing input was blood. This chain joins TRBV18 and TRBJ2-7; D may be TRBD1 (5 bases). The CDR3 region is CASSPRQFSYEQYF. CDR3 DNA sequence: TGTGCCAGCTCACCAAGACAGTTTAGCTACGAGCAGTACTTC.